This is a list of T cell receptor beta chains from one sample in a study of shared clonotypes between healthy human individuals. The repertoire was sequenced with immunoSEQ multiplex PCR; TCRdb's copy has only in-frame clones and lacks some. The sample has about 820,000 clones, over 90% seen once. Sequences were obtained from naive CD8+ T cells sorted from blood. All receptors come from a man younger than 40 in good health. CDR3s include the opening cysteine and the closing phenylalanine or tryptophan. A D gene is named only where the DNA matches it firmly. The size entry is marked missing in some rows and otherwise reads once, few, many or a size class.

j_gene	v_gene	abundance	d_gene	CDR3aa	CDR3nt
TRBJ1-5	TRBV27	.	.	CASSFSFNQPQHF	TGTGCCAGCAGTTTTTCTTTCAATCAGCCCCAGCATTTT
TRBJ2-5	TRBV11-2	once	TRBD2	CASQMGGLQETQYF	TGTGCCAGTCAGATGGGGGGGTTACAAGAGACCCAGTACTTC
TRBJ2-5	TRBV6-5	.	.	CASSYVGFETQYF	TGTGCCAGCAGTTACGTGGGCTTTGAGACCCAGTACTTC
TRBJ2-5	TRBV9	.	.	CASSQGPQETQYF	TGTGCCAGCAGCCAGGGGCCACAAGAGACCCAGTACTTC
TRBJ2-1	TRBV5-4	.	.	CASSSAGYNEQFF	TGTGCCAGCAGCTCCGCGGGGTACAATGAGCAGTTCTTC
TRBJ2-1	TRBV11-1	.	.	CASSLARALYNEQFF	TGTGCCAGCAGCTTAGCCCGGGCTTTATACAATGAGCAGTTCTTC
TRBJ1-2	TRBV6-5	.	.	CASSYSSRNSYGYTF	TGTGCCAGCAGTTACTCGAGCCGGAACAGCTATGGCTACACCTTC
TRBJ1-5	TRBV27	.	.	CASSQGWPSQPQHF	TGTGCCAGCAGTCAGGGGTGGCCGAGTCAGCCCCAGCATTTT
TRBJ2-7	TRBV27	.	.	CASSLGRGGSYEQYF	TGTGCCAGCAGTTTAGGTCGTGGGGGTTCCTACGAGCAGTACTTC
TRBJ1-4	TRBV2	few	.	CASRDVSTNEKLFF	TGTGCCAGCAGGGACGTATCAACTAATGAAAAACTGTTTTTT
TRBJ1-1	TRBV5-1	.	TRBD1	CASSQTGLKAEAFF	TGCGCCAGCAGCCAGACAGGGTTGAAGGCTGAAGCTTTCTTT
TRBJ2-7	TRBV29-1	.	.	CSVVLLYEQYF	TGCAGCGTTGTGCTTCTATACGAGCAGTACTTC
TRBJ2-1	TRBV29-1	.	TRBD2	CSVVGGSSYNEQFF	TGCAGCGTTGTTGGCGGGAGCTCCTACAATGAGCAGTTCTTC
TRBJ2-2	TRBV10-3	.	.	CATRQTGELFF	TGTGCCACCAGACAGACCGGGGAGCTGTTTTTT
TRBJ2-5	TRBV4-2	.	.	CASSQSFPASVRETQYF	TGTGCCAGCAGCCAATCCTTCCCCGCGAGCGTTCGAGAGACCCAGTACTTC
TRBJ2-7	TRBV2	.	.	CASSESRTRSYEQYF	TGTGCCAGCAGTGAATCGAGGACACGGTCCTACGAGCAGTACTTC
TRBJ2-7	TRBV6-1	.	TRBD2	CASSLRTSGAYEQYF	TGTGCCAGCAGTCTCCGGACTAGCGGCGCCTACGAGCAGTACTTC
TRBJ2-2	TRBV5-1	.	TRBD1	CASRTGQGGTGELFF	TGCGCCAGCAGAACCGGACAGGGCGGCACCGGGGAGCTGTTTTTT
TRBJ2-1	TRBV5-8	.	TRBD1	CASWDRDRGDNEQFF	TGTGCCAGCTGGGACCGGGACAGGGGTGACAATGAGCAGTTCTTC
TRBJ2-3	TRBV2	once	.	CASSPNLGTDTQYF	TGTGCCAGCAGCCCCAACTTAGGCACAGATACGCAGTATTTT
TRBJ2-3	TRBV5-1	.	.	CASNKTPPRGPSDTQYF	TGCGCCAGCAATAAAACCCCCCCCAGGGGCCCCTCGGATACGCAGTATTTT
TRBJ1-1	TRBV7-9	.	.	CASSFVNTEAFF	TGTGCCAGCAGCTTTGTGAACACTGAAGCTTTCTTT
TRBJ1-5	TRBV6-5	.	TRBD1	CASRRTGGNQPQHF	TGTGCCAGCAGACGGACAGGGGGCAATCAGCCCCAGCATTTT
TRBJ2-2	TRBV19	.	TRBD1	CASKLRIGDRGNTGELFF	TGTGCCAGTAAATTACGGATTGGGGACAGGGGAAACACCGGGGAGCTGTTTTTT
TRBJ2-1	TRBV14	.	.	CASRGEGPRYNEQFF	TGTGCCAGCAGGGGTGAGGGGCCTCGGTACAATGAGCAGTTCTTC
TRBJ2-5	TRBV7-9	.	TRBD2	CASSLGPAGGEGQETQYF	TGTGCCAGCAGCTTAGGACCAGCGGGAGGGGAGGGCCAAGAGACCCAGTACTTC
TRBJ2-2	TRBV5-1	.	TRBD1	CASSSPGQGNTGELFF	TGCGCCAGCAGCTCGCCGGGACAGGGTAACACCGGGGAGCTGTTTTTT
TRBJ1-5	TRBV4-3	.	.	CASSQDSGQPQHF	TGCGCCAGCAGCCAAGATTCGGGTCAGCCCCAGCATTTT
TRBJ1-5	TRBV28	once	.	CASSLLDRRDGQPQHF	TGTGCCAGCAGTTTACTGGACAGAAGGGACGGTCAGCCCCAGCATTTT
TRBJ2-5	TRBV5-6	.	.	CASSLYSGGFEETQYF	TGTGCCAGCAGCTTGTATAGCGGAGGGTTCGAAGAGACCCAGTACTTC
TRBJ2-1	TRBV10-1	.	TRBD2	CASSDRTSGSLDEQFF	TGCGCCAGCAGTGACCGGACTAGCGGGAGTTTGGATGAGCAGTTCTTC
TRBJ1-1	TRBV7-9	.	.	CTSSPGAREAFF	TGTACCAGCAGCCCCGGGGCGCGTGAAGCTTTCTTT
TRBJ2-7	TRBV29-1	.	TRBD2	CSVGLAPPKYEQYF	TGCAGCGTCGGACTAGCACCTCCCAAGTACGAGCAGTACTTC
TRBJ2-3	TRBV28	.	TRBD2	CASRRTSGRSDTQYF	TGTGCCAGCAGACGGACTAGCGGGAGGTCAGATACGCAGTATTTT
TRBJ1-5	TRBV27	.	.	CASSLAGSNQPQHF	TGTGCCAGCTCCCTAGCGGGAAGCAATCAGCCCCAGCATTTT
TRBJ1-1	TRBV9	.	TRBD1	CASSVDQGVGDTEAFF	TGTGCCAGCAGCGTAGATCAGGGGGTAGGGGACACTGAAGCTTTCTTT
TRBJ2-7	TRBV6-4	.	TRBD2	CASSEGFSGRTDEQYF	TGTGCCAGCAGTGAGGGGTTTAGCGGGAGGACGGACGAGCAGTACTTC